This TCR beta chain was sequenced for a study of blood T cells in healthy people across ages. Using a J-beta primer mix together with a sample-barcoded 5' primer, a second PCR was run for roughly 6 to 12 cycles. In TCRdb, the 5' RACE reads were re-called with MiXCR into one record per CDR3 protein. The data hold 1.5 million to 2 million distinct CDR3 sequences, with around half observed a single time. Study outcomes and limitations: Versus aged donors, long-lived donors had higher diversity and more naive CD4+ cells. Significant beta diversity loss was already apparent by age roughly 43, declining roughly linearly.

From germline, CDR1 is SGHTA and CDR2 FQGNSA. CDR3 length equals 16 residues. Trimming cost V 2 bases and J 3 bases; bases outside gene matches: 4. In the case of this clonotype: The target antigen is unknown.

Input material: blood. The chain links TRBV7-2 to TRBJ2-1; 10 nucleotides agree with TRBD2. This clonotype originated in a woman in her thirties or forties in good health. CDR3 loop: CASSLRTSGLYNEQFF. The CDR3 DNA is TGTGCCAGCAGCTTAAGGACTAGCGGCCTCTACAATGAGCAGTTCTTC.